The 3 T cell receptor beta chains listed next were all sequenced from one sample in a study of blood T cell repertoires in COVID-19. TCRdb keeps only in-frame clones here, not all; method: immunoSEQ multiplex PCR. The repertoire holds hundreds of thousands of clones, with roughly nine tenths as singletons. Material for sequencing was peripheral blood. The receptors derive from a woman aged 30 to 39 with COVID-19, enrolled during active disease.

The chain recombines TRBV7-9 with TRBJ2-3, with 7 bases that match TRBD2. Germline loops: CDR1 SEHNR, CDR2 FQNEAQ (reference sequence). This CDR3 has 17 amino acids. The junction had 10 bases not matched to a gene; V was cut back by 2 bases and J by 2 bases. As DNA, the CDR3 is TGTGCCAGCAGCTTACTGGGCGGCGGGAGCATCACAGATACGCAGTATTTT. Its translation: CASSLLGGGSITDTQYF.

This chain joins TRBV18 and TRBJ2-6; D possibly corresponds to TRBD1 (5 bases). V shed 1 base and J shed 0 bases, with 7 bases lying between them. CDR1 is KGHSH and CDR2 is LQKENI in the germline V gene. The CDR3 sequence is 16 residues long. The CDR3 reads CASSPRGFSGANVLTF. The CDR3 DNA sequence: TGTGCCAGCTCACCACGGGGCTTCTCTGGGGCCAACGTCCTGACTTTC.

This clone was recorded only once. This rearrangement joins TRBV5-6 to TRBJ1-5, with D hard to call. Germline V lookup: CDR1 SGHDT, CDR2 YYEEEE. The CDR3 runs to 12 residues. Trimming cost V 4 bases and J 9 bases, with 11 bases left between them. The CDR3 coding sequence is TGTGCCAGCAGCCCCCAATCGGGGCCCCAGCATTTT. It encodes CASSPQSGPQHF.